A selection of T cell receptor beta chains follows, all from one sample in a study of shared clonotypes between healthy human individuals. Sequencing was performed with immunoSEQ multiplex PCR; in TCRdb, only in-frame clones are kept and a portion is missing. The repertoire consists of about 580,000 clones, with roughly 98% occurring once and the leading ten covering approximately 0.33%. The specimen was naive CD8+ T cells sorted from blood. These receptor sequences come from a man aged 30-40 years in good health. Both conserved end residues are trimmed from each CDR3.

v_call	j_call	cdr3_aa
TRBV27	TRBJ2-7	ASRTISGLKDEQY
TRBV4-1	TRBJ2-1	ASSQAAGGVVNEQF
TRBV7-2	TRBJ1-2	ASSFNPSGHYGYT
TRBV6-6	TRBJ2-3	ASSWRDSPSTDTQY
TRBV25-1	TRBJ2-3	ASSAKSNTDTQY
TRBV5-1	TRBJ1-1	ASSFGTGATEAF
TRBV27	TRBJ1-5	ASSPRWTDFRPQH
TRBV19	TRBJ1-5	ASSILDRVQPQH
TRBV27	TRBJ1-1	ASSLVRHGATEAF
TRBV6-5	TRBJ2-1	ASSSLGEREGEF